This T cell receptor (beta chain) was documented in a study of T cells in Graves' hyperthyroidism and ophthalmopathy. Under 3 months was the duration of disease in ophthalmopathy patients, who also had a Clinical Activity Score of at least 3 and a NOSPECS grade of at least 4. Template material for amplifying TCR beta CDR3 regions consisted of RNA transcripts. HTBI primers drove first-round RT-PCR of the TCR CDR3. TCRdb redid the calling of the multiplex PCR reads with MiXCR, one entry per CDR3 protein. This table holds about 520,000 distinct CDR3 sequences, approximately 25% found once. Germline V lookup: CDR1 MNHNS, CDR2 SASEGT. Trimming removed 6 bases from V and 4 bases from J, with 12 bases in between. The CDR3 sequence is 13 residues long. In its sample, this clonotype was seen many times.

The chain combines TRBV6-1 with TRBJ1-2, with D hard to call. Sequencing input: blood. This TCR derives from a woman aged 25-40 years with Graves' ophthalmopathy. CDR3 in amino acids: CASSIRGSYGYTF. CDR3 bases: TGTGCCAGCAGCATCCGGGGTTCCTATGGCTACACCTTC.